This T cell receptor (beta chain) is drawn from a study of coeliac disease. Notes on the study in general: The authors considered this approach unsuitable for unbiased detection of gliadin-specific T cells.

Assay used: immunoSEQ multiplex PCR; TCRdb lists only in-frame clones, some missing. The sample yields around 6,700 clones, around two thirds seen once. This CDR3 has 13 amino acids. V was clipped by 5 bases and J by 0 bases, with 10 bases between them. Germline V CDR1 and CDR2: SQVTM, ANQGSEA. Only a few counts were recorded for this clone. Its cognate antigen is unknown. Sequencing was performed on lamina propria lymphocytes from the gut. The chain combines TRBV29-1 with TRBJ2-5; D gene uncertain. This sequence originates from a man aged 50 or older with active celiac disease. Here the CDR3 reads CSVLRGYQETQYF. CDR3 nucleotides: TGCAGCGTTCTTAGAGGCTACCAAGAGACCCAGTACTTC. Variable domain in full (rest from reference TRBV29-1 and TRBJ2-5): SAVISQKPSRDICQRGTSLTIQCQVDSQVTMMFWYRQQPGQSLTLIATANQGSEATYESGFVIDKFPISRPNLTFSTLTVSNMSPEDSSIYLCSVLRGYQETQYFGPGTRLLVL.